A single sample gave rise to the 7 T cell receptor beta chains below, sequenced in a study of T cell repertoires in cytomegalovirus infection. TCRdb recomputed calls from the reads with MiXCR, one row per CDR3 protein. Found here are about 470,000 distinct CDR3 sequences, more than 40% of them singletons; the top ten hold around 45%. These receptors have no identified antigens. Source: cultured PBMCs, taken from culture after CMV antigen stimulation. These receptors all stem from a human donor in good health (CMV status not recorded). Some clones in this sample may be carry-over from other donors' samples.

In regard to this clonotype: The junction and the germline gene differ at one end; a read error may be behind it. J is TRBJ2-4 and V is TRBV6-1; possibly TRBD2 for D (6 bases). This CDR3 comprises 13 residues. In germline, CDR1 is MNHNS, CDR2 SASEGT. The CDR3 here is CASSEIGGNIQYF. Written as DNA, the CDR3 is TGTGCCAGCAGTGAAATTGGGGGGAACATACAGTACTTC.

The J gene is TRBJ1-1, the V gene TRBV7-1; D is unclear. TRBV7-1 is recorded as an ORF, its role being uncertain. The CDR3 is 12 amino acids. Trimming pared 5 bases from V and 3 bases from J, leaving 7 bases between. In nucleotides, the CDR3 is TGTGCCAGCAGCCGGGCCGACACTGAAGCTTTCTTT. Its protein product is CASSRADTEAFF.

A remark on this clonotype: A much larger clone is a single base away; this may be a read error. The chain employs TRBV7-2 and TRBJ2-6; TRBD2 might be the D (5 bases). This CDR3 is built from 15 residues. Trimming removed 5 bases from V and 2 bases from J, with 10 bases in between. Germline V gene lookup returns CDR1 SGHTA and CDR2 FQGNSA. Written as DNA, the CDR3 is TGTGCCAGCAGCCGGGAATGGGCTGGGGCCAACGTCCTGACTTTC. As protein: CASSREWAGANVLTF.

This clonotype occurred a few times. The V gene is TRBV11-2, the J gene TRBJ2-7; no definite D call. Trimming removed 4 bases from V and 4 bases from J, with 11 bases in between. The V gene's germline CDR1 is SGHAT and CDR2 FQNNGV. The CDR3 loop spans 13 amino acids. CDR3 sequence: CASSSLVKYEQYF. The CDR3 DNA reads TGTGCCAGCAGCTCCCTCGTTAAGTACGAGCAGTACTTC. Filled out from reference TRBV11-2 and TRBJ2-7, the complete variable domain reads EAGVAQSPRYKIIEKRQSVAFWCNPISGHATLYWYQQILGQGPKLLIQFQNNGVVDDSQLPKDRFSAERLKGVDSTLKIQPAKLEDSAVYLCASSSLVKYEQYFGPGTRLTVT.

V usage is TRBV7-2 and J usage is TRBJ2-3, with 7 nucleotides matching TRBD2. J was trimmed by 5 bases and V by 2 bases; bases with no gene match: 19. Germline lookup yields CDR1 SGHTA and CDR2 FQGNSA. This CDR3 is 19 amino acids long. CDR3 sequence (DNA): TGTGCCAGCAGCTTATTAAGAGCGGCGGGAGCGCAGAGCCTAGATACGCAGTATTTT. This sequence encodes CASSLLRAAGAQSLDTQYF.

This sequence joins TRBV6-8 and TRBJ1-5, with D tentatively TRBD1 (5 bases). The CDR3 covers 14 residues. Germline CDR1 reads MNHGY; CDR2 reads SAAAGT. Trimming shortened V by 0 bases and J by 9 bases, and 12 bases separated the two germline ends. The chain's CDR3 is CASSYSRGVPPQHF. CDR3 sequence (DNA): TGTGCCAGCAGTTACTCGAGAGGGGTCCCGCCCCAGCATTTT.

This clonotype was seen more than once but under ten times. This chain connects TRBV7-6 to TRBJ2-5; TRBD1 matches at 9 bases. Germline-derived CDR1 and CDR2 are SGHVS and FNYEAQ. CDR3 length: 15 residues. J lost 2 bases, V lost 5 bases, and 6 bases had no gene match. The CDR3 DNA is TGTGCCAGCAGCACAGGGACAGGGCGGCAAGAGACCCAGTACTTC. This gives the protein CASSTGTGRQETQYF.